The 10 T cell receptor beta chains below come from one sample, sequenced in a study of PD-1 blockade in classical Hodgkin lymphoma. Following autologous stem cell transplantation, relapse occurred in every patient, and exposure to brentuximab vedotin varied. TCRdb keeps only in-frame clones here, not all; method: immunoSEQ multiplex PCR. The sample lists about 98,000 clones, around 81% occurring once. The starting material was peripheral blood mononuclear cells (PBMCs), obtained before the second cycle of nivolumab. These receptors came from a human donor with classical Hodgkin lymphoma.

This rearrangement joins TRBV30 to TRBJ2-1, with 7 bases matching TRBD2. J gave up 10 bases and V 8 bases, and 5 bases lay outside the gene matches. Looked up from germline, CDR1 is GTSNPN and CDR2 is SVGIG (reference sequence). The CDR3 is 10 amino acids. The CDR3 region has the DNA TGTGCCGGGAACGGGGGGGAGCAGTTCTTC. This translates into CAGNGGEQFF.

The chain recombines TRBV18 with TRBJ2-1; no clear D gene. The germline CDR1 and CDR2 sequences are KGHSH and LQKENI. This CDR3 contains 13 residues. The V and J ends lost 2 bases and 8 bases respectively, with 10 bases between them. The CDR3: CASSPSLRYEQFF. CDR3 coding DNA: TGTGCCAGCTCACCATCTCTCAGGTATGAGCAGTTCTTC.

The CDR3: CASLGVGYGYTF. The CDR3 DNA is TGTGCCAGCCTCGGGGTGGGATATGGCTACACCTTC. V and J are TRBV28 and TRBJ1-2, with D unresolved. Germline-derived CDR1 and CDR2 are MDHEN and SYDVKM. This CDR3 contains 12 residues. Trimming removed 8 bases from V and 5 bases from J, with 12 bases in between.

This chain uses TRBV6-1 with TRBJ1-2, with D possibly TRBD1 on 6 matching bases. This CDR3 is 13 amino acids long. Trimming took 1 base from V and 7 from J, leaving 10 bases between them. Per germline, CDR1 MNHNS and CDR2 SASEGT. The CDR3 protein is CASSEDRVFGYTF. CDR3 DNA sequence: TGTGCCAGCAGTGAAGACAGGGTATTTGGCTACACCTTC.

The CDR3 sequence is CASSRQGVQPQHF. The CDR3 coding sequence is TGTGCCAGTAGTAGACAGGGGGTTCAGCCCCAGCATTTT. The chain has TRBV19 and TRBJ1-5; 9 positions match TRBD1. Trimming at V came to 4 bases and at J to 6 bases, leaving 1 base not matched to a gene. Germline V lookup: CDR1 LNHDA, CDR2 SQIVND (reference sequence). There are 13 residues in the CDR3.

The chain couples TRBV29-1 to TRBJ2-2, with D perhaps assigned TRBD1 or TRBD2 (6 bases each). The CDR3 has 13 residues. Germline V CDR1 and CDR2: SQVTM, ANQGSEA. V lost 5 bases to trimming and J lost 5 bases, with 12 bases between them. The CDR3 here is CSVQGTSTGELFF. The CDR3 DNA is TGCAGCGTTCAGGGGACTTCGACCGGGGAGCTGTTTTTT.

Here the CDR3 reads CASSLDYSGYTEAFF. CDR3 sequence (DNA): TGTGCCAGCAGCTTAGATTATTCGGGATACACTGAAGCTTTCTTT. The rearrangement links TRBV7-3 to TRBJ1-1; D not resolved. CDR3 length: 15 amino acids. Trimming took off 2 bases at V and 3 bases at J, with 13 bases between the two ends. Germline CDR1 SGHTA, CDR2 FQGTGA. Full variable domain (missing parts from reference TRBV7-3 and TRBJ1-1): GAGVSQTPSNKVTEKGKYVELRCDPISGHTALYWYRQSLGQGPEFLIYFQGTGAADDSGLPNDRFFAVRPEGSVSTLKIQRTERGDSAVYLCASSLDYSGYTEAFFGQGTRLTVV.

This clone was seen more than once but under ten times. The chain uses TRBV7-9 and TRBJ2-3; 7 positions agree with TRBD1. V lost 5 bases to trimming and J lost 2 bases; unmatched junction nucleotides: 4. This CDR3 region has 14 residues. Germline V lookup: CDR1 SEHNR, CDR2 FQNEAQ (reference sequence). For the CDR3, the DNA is TGTGCCAGCAGCCTGACAGGGTTCACAGATACGCAGTATTTT. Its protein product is CASSLTGFTDTQYF.

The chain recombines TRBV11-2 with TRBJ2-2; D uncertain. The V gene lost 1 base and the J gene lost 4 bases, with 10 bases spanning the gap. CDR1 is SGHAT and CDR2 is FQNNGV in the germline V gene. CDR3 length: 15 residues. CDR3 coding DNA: TGTGCCAGCAGCTTAGTAGCCTCGGGCACCGGGGAGCTGTTTTTT. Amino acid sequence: CASSLVASGTGELFF.

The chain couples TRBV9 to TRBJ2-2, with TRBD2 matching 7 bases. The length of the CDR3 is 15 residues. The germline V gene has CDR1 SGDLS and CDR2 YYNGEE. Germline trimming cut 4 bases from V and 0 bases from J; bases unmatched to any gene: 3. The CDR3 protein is CASSTTSANTGELFF. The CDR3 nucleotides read TGTGCCAGCAGCACCACTAGCGCGAACACCGGGGAGCTGTTTTTT.